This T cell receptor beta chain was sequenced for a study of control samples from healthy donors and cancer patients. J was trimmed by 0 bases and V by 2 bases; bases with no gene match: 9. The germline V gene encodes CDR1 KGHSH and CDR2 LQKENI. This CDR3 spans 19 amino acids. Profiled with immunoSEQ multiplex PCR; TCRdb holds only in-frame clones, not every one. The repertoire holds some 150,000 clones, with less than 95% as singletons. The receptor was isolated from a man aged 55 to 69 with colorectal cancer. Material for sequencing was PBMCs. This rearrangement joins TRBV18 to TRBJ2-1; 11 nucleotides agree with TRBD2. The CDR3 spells CASSPRVPSGGLSYNEQFF. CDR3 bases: TGTGCCAGCTCACCAAGGGTCCCTAGCGGGGGGCTCTCCTACAATGAGCAGTTCTTC.